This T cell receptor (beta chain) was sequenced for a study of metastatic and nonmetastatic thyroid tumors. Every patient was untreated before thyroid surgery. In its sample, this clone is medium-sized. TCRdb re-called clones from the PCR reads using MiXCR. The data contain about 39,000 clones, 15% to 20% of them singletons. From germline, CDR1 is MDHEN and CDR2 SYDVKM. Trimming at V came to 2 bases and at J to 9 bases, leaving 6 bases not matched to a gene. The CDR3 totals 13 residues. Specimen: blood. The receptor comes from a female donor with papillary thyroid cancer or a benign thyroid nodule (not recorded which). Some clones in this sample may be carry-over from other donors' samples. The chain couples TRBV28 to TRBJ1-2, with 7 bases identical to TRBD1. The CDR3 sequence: CASSLNRGDSYTF. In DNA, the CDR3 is TGTGCCAGCAGTTTAAACAGGGGAGATAGCTACACCTTC.